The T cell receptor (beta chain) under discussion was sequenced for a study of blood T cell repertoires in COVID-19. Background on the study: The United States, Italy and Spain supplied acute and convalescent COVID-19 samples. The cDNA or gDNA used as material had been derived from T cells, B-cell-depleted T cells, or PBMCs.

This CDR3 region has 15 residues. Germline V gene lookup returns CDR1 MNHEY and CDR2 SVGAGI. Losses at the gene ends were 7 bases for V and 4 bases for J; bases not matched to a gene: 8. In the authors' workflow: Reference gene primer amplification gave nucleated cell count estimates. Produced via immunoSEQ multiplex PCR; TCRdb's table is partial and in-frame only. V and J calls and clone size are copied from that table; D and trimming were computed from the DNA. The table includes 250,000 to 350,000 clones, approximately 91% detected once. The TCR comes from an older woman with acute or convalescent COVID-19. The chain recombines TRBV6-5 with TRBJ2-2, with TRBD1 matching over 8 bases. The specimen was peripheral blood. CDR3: CASTWDRLFTGELFF. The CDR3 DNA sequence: TGTGCCAGCACCTGGGACAGGTTGTTCACCGGGGAGCTGTTTTTT.